The 19 T cell receptor beta chains below come from one sample, sequenced in a study of cytomegalovirus exposure and HLA in healthy donors. The PCR had 60 Vbeta and 13 Jbeta primers. Sequenced by immunoSEQ multiplex PCR; TCRdb stores in-frame clones only, minus some. This table holds some 180,000 clones, 80% to 90% found once. Source material: PBMCs. Receptors were obtained from a man between 25 and 39 years old in good health and CMV-seropositive.

The chain combines TRBV12-5 with TRBJ1-5; 7 positions match TRBD1. The ends lost 5 bases at V and 5 bases at J; junction bases unmatched: 12. CDR1 and CDR2 (germline): LGHNT, FRNRAP. This CDR3 contains 16 residues. This chain's CDR3 is CASGPARTGRDQPQHF. The CDR3, as DNA: TGTGCTAGTGGTCCGGCCCGGACAGGAAGGGATCAGCCCCAGCATTTT.

Note on this clone: This same CDR3 is encoded by further DNA sequences in the sample. The chain combines TRBV18 with TRBJ2-7, with TRBD2 matching 7 bases. The J segment lost 3 bases and the V segment lost 3 bases, leaving 2 bases of the junction unmatched. CDR1 is KGHSH and CDR2 is LQKENI in the germline V gene. The CDR3 spans 13 residues. The CDR3 here is CASSPGTNYEQYF. DNA for the CDR3: TGTGCCAGCTCACCCGGGACTAACTACGAGCAGTACTTC.

V is TRBV9 and J is TRBJ1-2, with 8 bases matching TRBD1. V lost 6 bases to trimming and J lost 11 bases; unmatched junction nucleotides: 9. Germline V gene lookup returns CDR1 SGDLS and CDR2 YYNGEE. The CDR3 totals 12 residues. The chain's CDR3 is CASKGAGGRYTF. The CDR3 coding sequence is TGTGCCAGCAAAGGGGCAGGGGGCAGGTACACCTTC.

The rearrangement joins TRBV7-2 to TRBJ2-1; TRBD1 matches 9 bases. There are 16 residues in the CDR3. Losses at the gene ends were 4 bases for V and 4 bases for J; bases not matched to a gene: 8. CDR1 and CDR2 (germline): SGHTA, FQGNSA. The CDR3 is CASSSLPGQGYNEQFF. The CDR3, as DNA: TGTGCCAGCAGCTCATTGCCGGGACAGGGATACAATGAGCAGTTCTTC.

This sequence joins TRBV10-3 and TRBJ2-7, with TRBD1 matching over 9 bases. CDR1 ENHRY and CDR2 SYGVKD come from the germline V gene. After removal of 0 bases from V and 6 bases from J, the junction contained 0 bases not matched to a gene. The CDR3 covers 13 residues. CDR3 in DNA: TGTGCCATCAGTGAGTCGACAGGGGGCGAGCAGTACTTC. The encoded protein is CAISESTGGEQYF.

This clone occurred once. V is TRBV6-5 and J is TRBJ1-2; a possible D gene is TRBD1 (6 bases). Germline CDR1 reads MNHEY; CDR2 reads SVGAGI. The V gene lost 2 bases and the J gene lost 8 bases, with 18 bases spanning the gap. This CDR3 has 15 amino acids. The CDR3 sequence: CASSYAAGGARGYTF. The CDR3 DNA sequence: TGTGCCAGCAGTTACGCGGCGGGGGGGGCTCGGGGCTACACCTTC.

The chain couples TRBV27 to TRBJ2-5, with 8 positions matching TRBD2. Unmatched junction bases numbered 9, after V lost 5 bases and J lost 1 base. The CDR3 loop spans 16 amino acids. Germline loops: CDR1 MNHEY, CDR2 SMNVEV (reference sequence). The CDR3 DNA follows: TGTGCCAGCAGTCCCTACCTGACTAGCGTCCAAGAGACCCAGTACTTC. It yields the protein CASSPYLTSVQETQYF.

The CDR3 here is CASSLEGREETQYF. The CDR3 DNA reads as TGCGCCAGCAGCTTGGAGGGCAGGGAAGAGACCCAGTACTTC. The chain has TRBV5-1 and TRBJ2-5; tentatively, D is TRBD1 (5 bases). Germline assignment: CDR1 SGHRS and CDR2 YFSETQ. The CDR3 totals 14 residues. V shed 0 bases and J shed 3 bases, with 9 bases lying between them. Filled out from reference TRBV5-1 and TRBJ2-5, the complete variable domain reads KAGVTQTPRYLIKTRGQQVTLSCSPISGHRSVSWYQQTPGQGLQFLFEYFSETQRNKGNFPGRFSGRQFSNSRSEMNVSTLELGDSALYLCASSLEGREETQYFGPGTRLLVL.

The V gene is TRBV5-1, the J gene TRBJ1-2; D may be TRBD1 (5 bases). CDR1 SGHRS and CDR2 YFSETQ come from the germline V gene. Trimming took 4 bases from V and 6 from J, leaving 13 bases between them. The length of the CDR3 is 13 residues. The CDR3 is CASSGALHHGYTF. In DNA form, the CDR3 reads TGCGCCAGCAGCGGGGCCCTCCACCATGGCTACACCTTC.

This clone has only one observation. The chain recombines TRBV9 with TRBJ2-1, with unresolved D. V was cut by 0 bases and J by 0 bases, with 7 bases left in between. This CDR3 is 15 amino acids long. Looked up from germline, CDR1 is SGDLS and CDR2 is YYNGEE. The CDR3 sequence is CASSVDRSSYNEQFF. The CDR3 coding sequence is TGTGCCAGCAGCGTAGATCGGAGCTCCTACAATGAGCAGTTCTTC.

This clone was seen a handful of times. CDR3 protein: CASSQAKTGQWNTEAFF. For the CDR3, the DNA is TGCGCCAGCAGCCAAGCGAAAACAGGTCAATGGAACACTGAAGCTTTCTTT. V gene TRBV4-3 combines with J gene TRBJ1-1, with D possibly being TRBD1 (5 bases). Germline-derived CDR1 and CDR2 are LGHNA and YSLEER. V was shortened by 1 base and J by 1 base, with 16 bases between the two germline ends. The CDR3 runs to 17 residues.

The chain employs TRBV5-1 and TRBJ1-2, with 10 bases fitting TRBD1. The CDR3 has 17 residues. In germline, CDR1 is SGHRS, CDR2 YFSETQ. After removal of 0 bases from V and 0 bases from J, the junction contained 5 bases not matched to a gene. CDR3 nucleotide sequence: TGCGCCAGCAGCTTGGGACAGGGGGCCAGGGCTAACTATGGCTACACCTTC. Translating gives CASSLGQGARANYGYTF.

The rearrangement joins TRBV6-6 to TRBJ1-1; 9 nucleotides align to TRBD1. Germline V lookup: CDR1 MNHNY, CDR2 SVGAGI (reference sequence). The J segment lost 8 bases and the V segment lost 0 bases, leaving 1 base of the junction unmatched. There are 13 residues in the CDR3. DNA for the CDR3: TGTGCCAGCAGTTACTCGGGGACAGGGGAAGCTTTCTTT. Its translation: CASSYSGTGEAFF.

J is TRBJ2-5 and V is TRBV7-9, with D hard to call. In germline, CDR1 is SEHNR, CDR2 FQNEAQ (reference sequence). With 2 bases removed from V and 1 base from J, the gap between germline ends came to 5 bases. The CDR3 runs 13 residues. The CDR3 protein is CASSLYSQETQYF. In DNA, the CDR3 is TGTGCCAGCAGCTTATACAGCCAAGAGACCCAGTACTTC.

J is TRBJ1-5 and V is TRBV27; D remains unclear. Trimming took off 6 bases at V and 2 bases at J, with 11 bases between the two ends. The CDR3 has 14 amino acids. The germline CDR1 and CDR2 sequences are MNHEY and SMNVEV (reference sequence). CDR3 sequence (DNA): TGTGCCAGCAGGGAGCAACGGGGCAATCAGCCCCAGCATTTT. Translation gives CASREQRGNQPQHF.

The genes are TRBV10-3 and TRBJ1-4; D gene unclear. Trimming pared 10 bases from V and 0 bases from J, leaving 3 bases between. Looked up from germline, CDR1 is ENHRY and CDR2 is SYGVKD. This CDR3 has 11 residues. CDR3 residues: CATATNEKLFF. CDR3 sequence (DNA): TGTGCCACTGCAACTAATGAAAAACTGTTTTTT.

The V and J genes are TRBV5-3 and TRBJ1-5; D not resolved. TRBV5-3 has ORF status, its function being uncertain. This CDR3 is 15 amino acids long. Between the trimmed V and J ends, which lost 4 bases and 4 bases, there was a span of 15 bases. CDR3 amino acids: CARSPAPKRNQPQHF. CDR3 bases: TGTGCCAGAAGCCCGGCCCCAAAGAGGAATCAGCCCCAGCATTTT.

This clone was recorded only once. CDR3 bases: TGTGCCAGCAGCTTACTGGCTCAGGGCAACACTGAAGCTTTCTTT. This sequence encodes CASSLLAQGNTEAFF. V gene TRBV7-3 combines with J gene TRBJ1-1, with a weak D call TRBD1 (5 bases). Germline CDR1 reads SGHTA; CDR2 reads FQGTGA. This CDR3 comprises 15 residues. V was clipped by 2 bases and J by 2 bases, with 12 bases between them.

The rearrangement joins TRBV7-3 to TRBJ2-1; a weak D match, TRBD1 (6 bases). V was shortened by 5 bases and J by 0 bases, with 11 bases between the two germline ends. Germline CDR1 is SGHTA and CDR2 is FQGTGA. The CDR3 consists of 15 residues. In nucleotides, the CDR3 is TGTGCCAGCAGCCTTGACAGGAGCTCCTACAATGAGCAGTTCTTC. It codes for CASSLDRSSYNEQFF.